These 27 T cell receptor beta chains share one sample of origin, sequenced in a study of cytomegalovirus exposure and HLA in healthy donors. The study ran its PCR with 60 Vbeta and 13 Jbeta primers. Some clones are missing from TCRdb's copy, which holds only in-frame ones; the method was immunoSEQ multiplex PCR. This sample carries about 99,000 clones, over 75% of them seen once, and the ten largest clones take roughly 6.2%. The sequenced sample was PBMCs. These receptor sequences come from a man aged 55-75 years in good health and CMV-seropositive.

The CDR3, as DNA: TGTGCCACCAGCAGAGATCGTCCGGGGGGAGGTGGCTACACCTTC. This translates into CATSRDRPGGGGYTF. The V call is TRBV15, the J call TRBJ1-2, with D perhaps TRBD1 (5 bases). Germline V gene lookup returns CDR1 LNHNV and CDR2 YYDKDF (reference sequence). Trimming removed 0 bases from V and 7 bases from J, with 15 bases in between. This CDR3 spans 15 amino acids.

The genes are TRBV9 and TRBJ1-6; D gene ambiguous. Germline values: CDR1 SGDLS, CDR2 YYNGEE. There are 14 residues in the CDR3. Trimming removed 0 bases at V and 8 bases at J, with 9 bases between. CDR3 bases: TGTGCCAGCAGCGTAGGCAGCCAGGATTCACCCCTCCACTTT. It yields the protein CASSVGSQDSPLHF.

The chain joins TRBV10-3 to TRBJ2-3; D not certain. Trimming shortened V by 6 bases and J by 5 bases, and 6 bases separated the two germline ends. This CDR3 comprises 11 residues. The germline V gene has CDR1 ENHRY and CDR2 SYGVKD. This CDR3 is CAIRSGDTQYF. CDR3 DNA sequence: TGTGCCATCAGGTCCGGAGATACGCAGTATTTT.

The chain recombines TRBV11-1 with TRBJ2-1; 9 bases map to TRBD2. The CDR3 spans 19 residues. Germline CDR1 reads SGHAT; CDR2 reads FQDESV (reference sequence). Trimming took 2 bases from V and 8 from J; bases not matched to a gene: 19. CDR3 protein: CASSLRIRGPGTSKDEQFF. CDR3 bases: TGTGCCAGCAGCTTAAGGATCAGGGGCCCCGGGACTAGCAAAGATGAGCAGTTCTTC.

This chain joins TRBV7-2 and TRBJ1-4; 9 bases map to TRBD1. V dropped 6 bases and J dropped 17; count of bases not matched to a gene: 10. CDR1 is SGHTA and CDR2 is FQGNSA in the germline V gene. The CDR3 spans 12 residues. The DNA for the CDR3 is TGTGCCAGCAGACAACCGGGACAGGGATTCTTTTTT. Protein product: CASRQPGQGFFF.

Many counts were recorded for this clone. The V and J genes are TRBV6-6 and TRBJ2-5; TRBD1 agrees at 10 bases. This CDR3 is built from 15 residues. V shed 7 bases and J 8 bases; nucleotides not matched to a gene: 13. The germline V gene has CDR1 MNHNY and CDR2 SVGAGI (reference sequence). In DNA, the CDR3 is TGTGCCAGCAAACCCCTTGCCGGGACAGGGGTTACCCAGTACTTC. Its protein is CASKPLAGTGVTQYF.

The rearrangement links TRBV30 to TRBJ1-5, with 8 bases matching TRBD1. The CDR3 runs 14 residues. V lost 1 base and J lost 6; bases outside the gene matches: 5. From germline, CDR1 is GTSNPN and CDR2 SVGIG (reference sequence). The CDR3 bases are TGTGCCTGGAGTGGGACAGGGAGTGGTCAGCCCCAGCATTTT. It specifies CAWSGTGSGQPQHF.

The V gene is TRBV27, the J gene TRBJ1-1; D is uncertain. There are 13 residues in the CDR3. Trimming removed 0 bases at V and 3 bases at J, with 5 bases between. Germline values: CDR1 MNHEY, CDR2 SMNVEV (reference sequence). CDR3 protein: CASSLSGDTEAFF. CDR3 nucleotides: TGTGCCAGCAGTTTATCCGGGGACACTGAAGCTTTCTTT.

The table lists this clone with a few counts. The rearrangement uses TRBV5-4 and TRBJ2-1, with D tentatively TRBD2 (6 bases). The CDR3 runs 15 residues. CDR1 SGHNT and CDR2 YYREEE come from the germline V gene (reference sequence). The V end was cut by 4 bases, the J end by 5 bases, with 16 bases between. The CDR3 region has the DNA TGTGCCAGCAGCCAAAAACGGGACTTTAACAATGAGCAGTTCTTC. It specifies CASSQKRDFNNEQFF.

The chain carries TRBV9 and TRBJ2-1; 9 positions match TRBD1. V gave up 6 bases and J gave up 5 bases; unmatched junction bases: 12. This CDR3 has 16 amino acids. Germline CDR1 reads SGDLS; CDR2 reads YYNGEE. CDR3 in DNA: TGTGCCAGCACACAAGGGGAAGGACAGGGGAACAATGAGCAGTTCTTC. It translates to CASTQGEGQGNNEQFF. The full variable domain, its missing parts supplied by reference TRBV9 and TRBJ2-1, is DSGVTQTPKHLITATGQRVTLRCSPRSGDLSVYWYQQSLDQGLQFLIQYYNGEERAKGNILERFSAQQFPDLHSELNLSSLELGDSALYFCASTQGEGQGNNEQFFGPGTRLTVL.

The chain joins TRBV13 to TRBJ2-7; 11 bases fit TRBD2. The ends lost 2 bases at V and 1 base at J; junction bases unmatched: 4. There are 16 residues in the CDR3. Germline V lookup: CDR1 PRHDT, CDR2 FYEKMQ (reference sequence). The DNA for the CDR3 is TGTGCCAGCAGCTTAACCCCTAGCGGGGGGTCCTACGAGCAGTACTTC. It specifies CASSLTPSGGSYEQYF.

This sequence joins TRBV7-2 and TRBJ1-5, with a weak D call TRBD1 (5 bases). The V and J ends lost 1 base and 6 bases respectively, with 13 bases between them. The CDR3 extends over 15 amino acids. From germline, CDR1 is SGHTA and CDR2 FQGNSA. The CDR3: CASSLGQLGRQPQHF. The CDR3 region has the DNA TGTGCCAGCAGCTTAGGACAGTTGGGGCGTCAGCCCCAGCATTTT.

The chain employs TRBV11-2 and TRBJ1-1, with D unresolved. Germline CDR1 reads SGHAT; CDR2 reads FQNNGV. V was cut by 1 base and J by 6 bases, with 9 bases left in between. The CDR3 contains 13 residues. The CDR3 reads CASSLGVMPEAFF. The CDR3 nucleotides are TGTGCCAGCAGCTTAGGAGTTATGCCTGAAGCTTTCTTT.

J is TRBJ2-2 and V is TRBV6-5; TRBD2 matches 12 bases. The CDR3 extends over 15 amino acids. The V segment lost 5 bases and the J segment 6 bases; nucleotides outside the gene matches: 4. Germline V gene sequence: CDR1 MNHEY, CDR2 SVGAGI. CDR3 sequence (DNA): TGTGCCAGCAGTCCTAGCGGGGGGGCCCCCGGGGAGCTGTTTTTT. This gives the protein CASSPSGGAPGELFF.

This clone was seen just once. The rearrangement joins TRBV5-4 to TRBJ1-1, with D possibly TRBD1 on 5 matching bases. The CDR3 length is 12 residues. Trimming removed 4 bases at V and 7 bases at J, with 11 bases between. Germline assignment: CDR1 SGHNT and CDR2 YYREEE (reference sequence). CDR3 protein: CASSLQGFEAFF. CDR3 DNA sequence: TGTGCCAGCAGCCTTCAGGGATTTGAAGCTTTCTTT.

The chain joins TRBV27 to TRBJ1-1; a possible D gene is TRBD1 (5 bases). With 8 bases removed from V and 4 bases from J, the gap between germline ends came to 14 bases. CDR3 size: 13 residues. Germline V gives CDR1 MNHEY, CDR2 SMNVEV (reference sequence). Here the CDR3 reads CASGGGQSTEAFF. CDR3 coding DNA: TGTGCCAGCGGGGGAGGCCAGTCCACTGAAGCTTTCTTT.

V usage is TRBV2 and J usage is TRBJ1-2, with 7 bases aligning to TRBD1. Germline loops: CDR1 SNHLY, CDR2 FYNNEI. The CDR3 extends over 14 amino acids. V was clipped by 5 bases and J by 5 bases; unmatched bases: 8. CDR3 sequence: CASSQGVSSYGYTF. CDR3 sequence (DNA): TGTGCCAGCAGTCAGGGGGTTTCCAGTTATGGCTACACCTTC.

In its sample, this clone was seen a few times. V usage is TRBV7-9 and J usage is TRBJ2-1; D is unclear. The CDR3 spans 12 residues. Trimming pared 1 base from V and 8 bases from J, leaving 6 bases between. Per germline, CDR1 SEHNR and CDR2 FQNEAQ (reference sequence). The CDR3 sequence is CASSLGAHEQFF. DNA for the CDR3: TGTGCCAGCAGCTTAGGCGCACATGAGCAGTTCTTC.

The CDR3: CASSPERGGPYEQYF. For the CDR3, the DNA is TGTGCCAGCAGCCCCGAGCGGGGGGGGCCTTACGAGCAGTACTTC. The chain combines TRBV2 with TRBJ2-7; 10 nucleotides align to TRBD2. Germline CDR1 is SNHLY and CDR2 is FYNNEI. Unmatched junction bases numbered 9, after V lost 6 bases and J lost 4 bases. The CDR3 totals 15 residues.

This sequence joins TRBV7-2 and TRBJ1-5; D unclear. The CDR3 consists of 18 residues. V lost 1 base to trimming and J lost 0 bases, with 16 bases between them. The germline CDR1 and CDR2 sequences are SGHTA and FQGNSA. The CDR3 sequence is CASSLGRSFGLSNQPQHF. CDR3 coding DNA: TGTGCCAGCAGCTTAGGAAGATCCTTCGGACTTAGCAATCAGCCCCAGCATTTT.

J is TRBJ1-1 and V is TRBV27; D remains unclear. V was trimmed by 5 bases and J by 3 bases, leaving 13 bases between them. The length of the CDR3 is 14 residues. CDR1 is MNHEY and CDR2 is SMNVEV in the germline V gene (reference sequence). The CDR3 sequence: CASSPTRVYTEAFF. CDR3 sequence (DNA): TGTGCCAGCAGTCCCACGAGGGTTTACACTGAAGCTTTCTTT.

This chain uses TRBV7-2 with TRBJ2-3, with 12 bases matching TRBD2. The J segment lost 12 bases and the V segment lost 3 bases, leaving 1 base of the junction unmatched. Germline loops: CDR1 SGHTA, CDR2 FQGNSA. The CDR3 has 12 residues. CDR3 in DNA: TGTGCCAGCAGCTTCGGACTAGCGGGACAGTATTTT. Residues: CASSFGLAGQYF.

The chain combines TRBV5-1 with TRBJ2-5, with D possibly being TRBD1 (6 bases). The J call is uncertain, as TRBJ2-7 better fits the DNA end. The CDR3 length is 14 residues. Looked up from germline, CDR1 is SGHRS and CDR2 is YFSETQ. The CDR3 is CASSLLGQIYEQYF. CDR3 DNA sequence: TGCGCCAGCAGCTTGTTGGGACAAATCTACGAGCAGTACTTC.

The rearrangement links TRBV5-1 to TRBJ1-1; D unresolved. The V end lost 0 bases, the J end lost 5 bases, and 14 bases lay between the germline ends. The CDR3 extends over 15 amino acids. Germline-derived CDR1 and CDR2 are SGHRS and YFSETQ. CDR3 residues: CASSLVEGGKTEAFF. The CDR3 bases are TGCGCCAGCAGCTTGGTTGAGGGCGGGAAGACTGAAGCTTTCTTT.

The chain couples TRBV7-9 to TRBJ1-2, with 12 bases identical to TRBD1. V shed 5 bases and J 8 bases; nucleotides not matched to a gene: 9. Germline V gives CDR1 SEHNR, CDR2 FQNEAQ (reference sequence). CDR3 length: 15 amino acids. In DNA form, the CDR3 reads TGTGCCAGCAGCCCCTCGGGACAGGGGGCGCGGGGCTACACCTTC. This sequence encodes CASSPSGQGARGYTF.

The J gene is TRBJ2-7, the V gene TRBV28; TRBD1 agrees at 12 bases. Germline values: CDR1 MDHEN, CDR2 SYDVKM. V trimming: 7 bases; J trimming: 6 bases; junction bases outside the gene matches: 10. The CDR3 spans 15 residues. CDR3 amino acids: CASISAPGQGAEQYF. The CDR3 coding sequence is TGTGCCAGCATCTCCGCCCCGGGACAGGGGGCCGAGCAGTACTTC.

V and J are TRBV2 and TRBJ2-7; D is possibly TRBD1 (6 bases). Germline V gene data show CDR1 as SNHLY and CDR2 as FYNNEI. The V and J ends lost 8 bases and 1 base respectively, with 18 bases between them. This CDR3 spans 15 amino acids. CDR3 protein: CASRENRAPSYEQYF. The CDR3, as DNA: TGTGCCAGCCGAGAAAACAGGGCCCCTTCCTACGAGCAGTACTTC. The full variable domain, its missing parts supplied by reference TRBV2 and TRBJ2-7, is EPEVTQTPSHQVTQMGQEVILRCVPISNHLYFYWYRQILGQKVEFLVSFYNNEISEKSEIFDDQFSVERPDGSNFTLKIRSTKLEDSAMYFCASRENRAPSYEQYFGPGTRLTVT.